These 10 T cell receptor beta chains share one sample of origin, sequenced in a study of blood T cell repertoires in COVID-19. Assay: immunoSEQ multiplex PCR; the TCRdb copy retains only in-frame clones and omits some. The repertoire holds approximately 300,000 clones, about nine tenths seen once, with 2.2% in the top ten. Sequenced input: peripheral blood. Receptor source: a woman between 45 and 65 years old who had recovered from COVID-19.

The chain carries TRBV30 and TRBJ2-5, with unresolved D. CDR3 length: 13 residues. With 2 bases removed from V and 6 bases from J, the gap between germline ends came to 13 bases. Germline V gives CDR1 GTSNPN, CDR2 SVGIG (reference sequence). CDR3 sequence reads: CAWSPGFLKTQYF. The CDR3 nucleotides read TGTGCCTGGAGTCCTGGCTTTTTAAAGACCCAGTACTTC.

The chain combines TRBV5-4 with TRBJ1-1; D remains unclear. CDR3 length: 13 residues. The V end lost 3 bases, the J end lost 0 bases, and 6 bases lay between the germline ends. Looked up from germline, CDR1 is SGHNT and CDR2 is YYREEE (reference sequence). The CDR3 DNA follows: TGTGCCAGCAGCTCTCCTATGAACACTGAAGCTTTCTTT. It encodes CASSSPMNTEAFF.

This chain joins TRBV18 and TRBJ2-1; the match to TRBD1 covers 9 bases. This CDR3 region has 12 residues. Germline V gives CDR1 KGHSH, CDR2 LQKENI. Germline trimming cut 8 bases from V and 9 bases from J; bases unmatched to any gene: 5. CDR3 nucleotides: TGTGCCAGCACCGGACAGGGGACTGAGCAGTTCTTC. This translates into CASTGQGTEQFF.

The V and J genes are TRBV16 and TRBJ2-1; TRBD1 agrees at 7 bases. This CDR3 has 13 residues. The V and J ends lost 4 bases and 10 bases, in that order; junction bases with no gene match: 7. Germline V gene data show CDR1 as KGHSY and CDR2 as FQNENV. CDR3 in DNA: TGTGCCAGCAGCCCAAAGGGACAGCAAGAGCAGTTCTTC. Translating gives CASSPKGQQEQFF.

This chain joins TRBV24-1 and TRBJ2-3, with 10 bases lining up with TRBD2. With V trimmed by 3 bases and J by 1 base, 3 bases remained unmatched. Germline V gives CDR1 KGHDR, CDR2 SFDVKD. The CDR3 is 16 amino acids. DNA for the CDR3: TGTGCCACCAGTGATCCAACTAGCGGGGGCACAGATACGCAGTATTTT. It translates to CATSDPTSGGTDTQYF.

V and J are TRBV5-6 and TRBJ2-3, with TRBD2 matching over 12 bases. The CDR3 extends over 15 amino acids. V lost 3 bases to trimming and J lost 6 bases; unmatched junction nucleotides: 5. Germline lookup yields CDR1 SGHDT and CDR2 YYEEEE. CDR3 loop: CASSSATSGGDTQYF. The CDR3 coding sequence is TGTGCCAGCAGCTCTGCGACTAGCGGGGGCGATACGCAGTATTTT.

As DNA, the CDR3 is TGTGCCAGCAGCACCCAAGCCGGGACAGGGGGCTTTACTGAAGCTTTCTTT. Its protein is CASSTQAGTGGFTEAFF. The V gene is TRBV9, the J gene TRBJ1-1; 12 positions agree with TRBD1. The CDR3 is 17 amino acids. The germline V gene has CDR1 SGDLS and CDR2 YYNGEE. Trimming at V came to 4 bases and at J to 5 bases, leaving 12 bases not matched to a gene.

This clone occurred a few times. The V and J genes are TRBV2 and TRBJ1-5; a weak D match, TRBD1 (5 bases). Trimming cost V 8 bases and J 3 bases, with 11 bases left between them. CDR1 and CDR2 (germline): SNHLY, FYNNEI. This CDR3 has 13 residues. CDR3 loop: CASSRQLNQPQHF. CDR3 nucleotide sequence: TGTGCCAGCTCAAGACAGCTCAATCAGCCCCAGCATTTT.

The chain is built from TRBV7-9 and TRBJ1-1; TRBD1 might be the D (5 bases). The V end was cut by 1 base, the J end by 6 bases, with 15 bases between. CDR3 length equals 15 residues. Per germline, CDR1 SEHNR and CDR2 FQNEAQ (reference sequence). The CDR3 DNA follows: TGTGCCAGCAGCTTAGAGTGGCTACAGGATTCTGAAGCTTTCTTT. Protein product: CASSLEWLQDSEAFF.

The chain links TRBV24-1 to TRBJ2-2; 7 nucleotides match TRBD2. Looked up from germline, CDR1 is KGHDR and CDR2 is SFDVKD. The junction had 9 bases not matched to a gene; V was cut back by 4 bases and J by 5 bases. The CDR3 consists of 16 residues. In nucleotides, the CDR3 is TGTGCCACCAGTGACCTGCTTAGGGAGGGAACCGGGGAGCTGTTTTTT. This gives the protein CATSDLLREGTGELFF.